This TCR beta chain was obtained from a study of T cells in Graves' hyperthyroidism and ophthalmopathy. Germline CDR1 LNHDA, CDR2 SQIVND (reference sequence). The CDR3 runs 16 residues. The germline V and J ends were trimmed by 1 base and 2 bases, with 14 bases remaining between them. RNA transcripts served as the template for amplifying TCR beta CDR3 regions. With the HTBI primer set, the TCR CDR3 went through a first round of RT-PCR. TCRdb re-called the multiplex PCR reads through MiXCR, storing one row per CDR3 protein. The repertoire holds over 550,000 distinct CDR3 sequences, with over 15% as singletons. Study-level points and caveats: The blood repertoire included most of the expanded thyroid clonotypes above 0.001.

Comments on this clonotype: Antigen specificity is unknown.

Input material: blood. The chain has TRBV19 and TRBJ2-5, with a weak D call TRBD1 (5 bases). The receptor was derived from a woman aged 18-35 years with Graves' hyperthyroidism. The chain's CDR3 is CASSIVGAPVQETQYF. The CDR3 nucleotides read TGTGCCAGTAGTATAGTAGGGGCCCCAGTACAAGAGACCCAGTACTTC.